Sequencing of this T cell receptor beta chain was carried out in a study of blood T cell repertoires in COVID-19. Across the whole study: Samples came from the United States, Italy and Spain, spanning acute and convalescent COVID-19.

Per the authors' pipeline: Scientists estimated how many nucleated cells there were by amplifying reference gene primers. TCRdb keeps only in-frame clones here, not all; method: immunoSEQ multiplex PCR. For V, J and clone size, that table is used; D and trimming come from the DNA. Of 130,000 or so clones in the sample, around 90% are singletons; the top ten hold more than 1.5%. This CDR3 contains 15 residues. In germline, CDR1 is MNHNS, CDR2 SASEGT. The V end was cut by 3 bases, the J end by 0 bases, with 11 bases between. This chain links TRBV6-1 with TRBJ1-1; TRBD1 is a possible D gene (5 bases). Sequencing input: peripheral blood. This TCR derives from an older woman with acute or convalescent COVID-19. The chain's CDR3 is CASSELGALNTEAFF. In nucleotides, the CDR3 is TGTGCCAGCAGTGAGCTTGGGGCTTTGAACACTGAAGCTTTCTTT.